The T cell receptor beta chain described here comes from a study of blood T cell repertoires in COVID-19. Study-level background: Samples of COVID-19 (acute and convalescent) were obtained from the United States, Italy and Spain. Nucleic acid was either cDNA or gDNA, and it came from T cells, B-cell-depleted T cells, or PBMCs.

In the source study's methods: Reference gene primer amplification in the assay estimated nucleated cell counts. TCRdb's copy holds only in-frame clones and misses some; the assay was immunoSEQ multiplex PCR. For V, J and clone size, that table is used; D and trimming come from the DNA. The data show approximately 19,000 clones, just under 95% seen once. Between the trimmed V and J ends, which lost 6 bases and 3 bases, there was a span of 9 bases. The CDR3 runs 11 residues. From germline, CDR1 is DFQATT and CDR2 SNEGSKA (reference sequence). The sequence derives from a human donor in a cohort sampled during active COVID-19. The sample taken for sequencing was peripheral blood. This sequence joins TRBV20-1 and TRBJ2-7; D possibly corresponds to TRBD1 (5 bases). CDR3 protein: CSALDSYEQYF. The CDR3 region has the DNA TGCAGTGCCCTCGACAGCTACGAGCAGTACTTC.